The 14 T cell receptor beta chains below come from one sample, sequenced in a study of blood T cell repertoires in COVID-19. Generated by immunoSEQ multiplex PCR, the TCRdb table keeps only in-frame clones and is missing some. The sample holds about 28,000 clones, roughly 87% seen once. Sample: peripheral blood. Source of these receptors: a human donor in a cohort sampled during active COVID-19.

The chain employs TRBV6-5 and TRBJ1-1, with D tentatively TRBD1 (6 bases). Germline V gene lookup returns CDR1 MNHEY and CDR2 SVGAGI. The ends were cut back, 6 bases at V and 7 bases at J, with 18 bases in the middle. The CDR3 covers 14 residues. CDR3 bases: TGTGCCAGCAGGTTGGGACACCGGGGGGGTGAAGCTTTCTTT. Protein product: CASRLGHRGGEAFF.

The chain uses TRBV4-1 and TRBJ1-6, with D possibly TRBD1 on 5 matching bases. Trimming took off 0 bases at V and 9 bases at J, with 21 bases between the two ends. CDR3 size: 18 residues. The germline V gene has CDR1 MGHRA and CDR2 YSYEKL. In DNA, the CDR3 is TGCGCCAGCAGCCAAGATCGCTGGGGCAGGGATGGAAGTTCACCCCTCCACTTT. Its protein is CASSQDRWGRDGSSPLHF.

This clone came up a few times. The chain has TRBV13 and TRBJ2-2, with 10 bases aligning to TRBD2. The CDR3 loop spans 15 amino acids. The V and J ends lost 5 bases and 7 bases, in that order; junction bases with no gene match: 7. CDR1 and CDR2 (germline): PRHDT, FYEKMQ (reference sequence). Written as DNA, the CDR3 is TGTGCCAGCAGCACCAGCGGGGGGGCGGTCGGGGAGCTGTTTTTT. Amino acid sequence: CASSTSGGAVGELFF.

The chain combines TRBV11-2 with TRBJ1-2, with 7 bases matching TRBD1. The CDR3 spans 13 residues. Germline V gene lookup returns CDR1 SGHAT and CDR2 FQNNGV. Trimming cost V 2 bases and J 7 bases; bases outside gene matches: 4. CDR3 amino acids: CASSLQNRGGYTF. The CDR3 coding sequence is TGTGCCAGCAGCTTACAAAACAGGGGTGGCTACACCTTC. Full variable domain (remainder filled in from reference TRBV11-2 and TRBJ1-2): EAGVAQSPRYKIIEKRQSVAFWCNPISGHATLYWYQQILGQGPKLLIQFQNNGVVDDSQLPKDRFSAERLKGVDSTLKIQPAKLEDSAVYLCASSLQNRGGYTFGSGTRLTVV.

The rearrangement links TRBV7-2 to TRBJ2-5; TRBD1 matches at 9 bases. This CDR3 is built from 14 residues. The germline V gene has CDR1 SGHTA and CDR2 FQGNSA. The ends lost 3 bases at V and 10 bases at J; junction bases unmatched: 9. The CDR3 coding sequence is TGTGCCAGCAGCTTGCCGGGACAGGGAATGGGCCAGTACTTC. This gives the protein CASSLPGQGMGQYF.

V and J are TRBV7-2 and TRBJ2-1, with 8 bases lining up with TRBD2. The CDR3 is 16 amino acids. CDR1 is SGHTA and CDR2 is FQGNSA in the germline V gene. With 4 bases clipped from V and 7 bases from J, the junction kept 12 bases outside the gene matches. In DNA, the CDR3 is TGTGCCAGCAGCTCTAGCGGGCCGCGGGCCCTTAATGAGCAGTTCTTC. It encodes CASSSSGPRALNEQFF.

The chain links TRBV9 to TRBJ1-2; 12 bases map to TRBD1. Germline V gives CDR1 SGDLS, CDR2 YYNGEE. The CDR3 is 15 residues long. The V gene end was trimmed by 0 bases and the J gene end by 6 bases; junction bases not matched to a gene: 3. CDR3 in amino acids: CASSVEGQGADGYTF. Here the CDR3 DNA reads TGTGCCAGCAGCGTAGAGGGACAGGGGGCGGATGGCTACACCTTC.

J is TRBJ2-2 and V is TRBV30, with D possibly TRBD2 on 6 matching bases. The CDR3 spans 15 residues. Trimming stripped 1 base from V and 6 bases from J, with 15 bases between. Germline values: CDR1 GTSNPN, CDR2 SVGIG (reference sequence). DNA of the CDR3: TGTGCCTGGAGTGCGAGCCAGAGGGACTCCGGGGAGCTGTTTTTT. Translating it yields CAWSASQRDSGELFF.

The J gene is TRBJ2-5, the V gene TRBV7-3; possible D gene TRBD1, 8 bases. The CDR3 contains 15 residues. V dropped 4 bases and J dropped 0 bases, with 12 bases sitting between them. From germline, CDR1 is SGHTA and CDR2 FQGTGA. The DNA for the CDR3 is TGTGCCAGCAGCTCACAGGGGGGGTACCAAGAGACCCAGTACTTC. Encoded protein: CASSSQGGYQETQYF.

The chain joins TRBV19 to TRBJ1-6; 7 bases are a match to TRBD1. The CDR3 length is 16 residues. V was pared by 4 bases and J by 6 bases, with 9 bases of the junction left unmatched. Germline values: CDR1 LNHDA, CDR2 SQIVND (reference sequence). CDR3 protein: CASSSRGRDSNSPLHF. The CDR3 DNA sequence: TGTGCCAGTAGTAGTAGAGGCCGGGACAGTAATTCACCCCTCCACTTT.

The V gene is TRBV30, the J gene TRBJ1-4; unclear D gene. Germline loops: CDR1 GTSNPN, CDR2 SVGIG (reference sequence). The V end lost 2 bases, the J end lost 4 bases, and 14 bases lay between the germline ends. The CDR3 is made up of 15 amino acids. DNA for the CDR3: TGTGCCTGGAGTACGCCGGACGGGATTAATGAAAAACTGTTTTTT. It is translated as CAWSTPDGINEKLFF.

For the CDR3, the DNA is TGCGCCAGCAGCCAATTAATTACACAGGGGTCTAACTATGGCTACACCTTC. This sequence encodes CASSQLITQGSNYGYTF. The V call is TRBV5-1, the J call TRBJ1-2; 7 nucleotides match TRBD1. Germline V gives CDR1 SGHRS, CDR2 YFSETQ. The V and J ends lost 4 bases and 0 bases, in that order; junction bases with no gene match: 12. CDR3 length: 17 amino acids.

This clone was counted a few times. The J gene is TRBJ2-1, the V gene TRBV3-1 (or the pseudogene TRBV3-2); 7 bases agree with TRBD2. With V trimmed by 6 bases and J by 7 bases, 9 bases remained unmatched. Germline CDR1 reads LGHDT; CDR2 reads YNNKEL (reference sequence). The CDR3 has 14 residues. CDR3 in amino acids: CASRSGGRVNEQFF. CDR3 coding DNA: TGTGCCAGCAGGTCCGGCGGGAGAGTGAATGAGCAGTTCTTC.

The genes are TRBV4-2 and TRBJ1-5; TRBD1 might be the D (5 bases). Germline V gives CDR1 LGHNA, CDR2 YNFKEQ. CDR3 length: 16 residues. V was shortened by 1 base and J by 0 bases, with 10 bases between the two germline ends. CDR3 sequence reads: CASSQGRGSSNQPQHF. For the CDR3, the DNA is TGTGCCAGCAGCCAAGGGAGGGGTTCTAGCAATCAGCCCCAGCATTTT.